This entry is about one T cell receptor (beta chain). This CDR3 contains 16 residues. Germline V CDR1 and CDR2: LNHDA, SQIVND (reference sequence). The V and J ends lost 5 bases and 0 bases, in that order; junction bases with no gene match: 6. Original handling: Reference gene primer amplification gave nucleated cell count estimates. Measured with immunoSEQ multiplex PCR; TCRdb has only the in-frame clones, and not every one. The D gene and trimming were derived from the DNA, and the V and J assignments and clone size from that table. The table has about 69,000 clones, 90% seen once. The data belong to a study of blood T cell repertoires in COVID-19. Study-level background: Spain, Italy and the United States supplied samples that represented acute and convalescent COVID-19. In each case, the material was cDNA or gDNA derived from T cells, B-cell-depleted T cells, or PBMCs.

This TCR was sampled from a man over 45 with acute or convalescent COVID-19. The chain combines TRBV19 with TRBJ1-3; 8 nucleotides match TRBD1. Source material: peripheral blood. CDR3 amino acids: CASSPDRASSGNTIYF. The CDR3 DNA is TGTGCCAGTAGTCCGGACAGGGCCAGCTCTGGAAACACCATATATTTT. Supplemented by reference TRBV19 and TRBJ1-3, the full variable domain reads DGGITQSPKYLFRKEGQNVTLSCEQNLNHDAMYWYRQDPGQGLRLIYYSQIVNDFQKGDIAEGYSVSREKKESFPLTVTSAQKNPTAFYLCASSPDRASSGNTIYFGEGSWLTVV.